This T cell receptor (beta chain) came from a study of T cell responses to AZD1222 COVID-19 vaccine. Study results and limitations: Recipients of AZD1222 seropositive at baseline numbered only 6 or 7.

Profiling relied on immunoSEQ multiplex PCR, and the TCRdb table lists in-frame clones only, not all of them. The sample lists around 99,000 clones, about 90% seen once, with approximately 7% in the top ten. A note on this clone: As yet, its antigen is unknown.

The CDR3 runs 16 residues. Per the germline V gene, CDR1 is LNHDA and CDR2 is SQIVND (reference sequence). The V gene end was trimmed by 3 bases and the J gene end by 6 bases; junction bases not matched to a gene: 13. The V call is TRBV19, the J call TRBJ1-1; TRBD1 agrees at 7 bases. The receptor's source is an adult in good health. Source: peripheral blood, taken on day 0 of AZD1222 vaccination. The CDR3, as DNA: TGTGCCAGTAGTATTCGTGGAAACAGGGGCATTCCTGAAGCTTTCTTT. Translation gives CASSIRGNRGIPEAFF.